This T cell receptor beta chain was sequenced for a study of cytotoxic CD8 clonotypes in ibrutinib-treated CLL. Across the whole study: Around 12 relapsed/refractory, roughly 15 treatment-naive; some 17 IGHV unmutated. Median treatment time before response sampling was approximately twelve months, range 6 to 36.

This clone has a single count. What it recognizes is unknown. Generated by immunoSEQ multiplex PCR, the TCRdb table keeps only in-frame clones and is missing some. The sample has hundreds of thousands of clones, about 75% seen once. Study-level points and caveats: At progression, clonality fell back toward baseline after rising at ibrutinib response. Public clonotypes, found uncommonly, either contracted or stayed stable on treatment.

The TCR sequence derives from a human donor with chronic lymphocytic leukemia. The material sequenced was PBMCs, taken after 12 months of ibrutinib treatment.

This chain's CDR3 is CASSTQDYGYTF. The CDR3 bases are TGTGCCAGCAGTACCCAGGATTATGGCTACACCTTC. The J gene is TRBJ1-2, the V gene TRBV28; D uncertain. The CDR3 loop spans 12 amino acids. V lost 5 bases and J lost 5, with 9 bases in between. Germline V gene data show CDR1 as MDHEN and CDR2 as SYDVKM.